The T cell receptor (beta chain) under discussion was sequenced for a study of T cell responses to AZD1222 COVID-19 vaccine (dated by TCRdb to about 2021). Background for the entire study: AZD1222 recipients with second doses at about 4 weeks or about 12 weeks were pooled, because spike-specific TCR depth and breadth did not differ between schedules. A total of just over 230 trial participants underwent TCR sequencing, of whom around 210 had received two doses of AZD1222 and about 26 had received two doses of the MenACWY control vaccine. Trial participants were enrolled into age subgroups of 18-55, 56-69 and 70-plus years, which contained roughly 140, 27 and 60 TCR-sequenced participants, respectively. The paper as a whole reports these results and caveats: The whole spike protein was spanned by vaccine-associated CD4 TCRs, and dominant responses were seen in regions 160-218 and 743-854. Conclusions about previously exposed vaccinees are limited, since just five to seven AZD1222 recipients were seropositive for SARS-CoV-2 at baseline. A significant rise in spike-specific TCR breadth and depth was observed after two AZD1222 doses relative to day 0 and relative to MenACWY recipients. Nearly half of unique spike-specific TCRs reportedly recognized epitopes outside regions mutated in the B.1.351 and B.1.1.7 variants. Because no day 14 peak-response samples were available, the repertoires could be characterized only after the peak T cell response. In the small 56-69-year group, the increase in depth fell short of significance, most likely because of low power. Participants were mostly white British, with more females than males. The authors suggested clonal diversity may have been underestimated.

V gives up 3 bases and J gives up 10 bases, and the segment between their germline ends measures 10 bases. Sequences ENHRY (CDR1) and SYGVKD (CDR2) are obtained from the germline V gene. Measured from the cysteine to the phenylalanine, the CDR3 is 12 residues long. Left in the record is the CDR3 DNA by itself, 36 bases read in frame from the first base. The CDR3 regions of human TCRbeta chains were subjected to immunosequencing. As for the authors' bioinformatics: Repertoire TCRs were matched against a reference library of SARS-CoV-2-specific TCRs generated with the MIRA antigen-specificity platform. Breadth was defined as the fraction of unique TCRs that were SARS-CoV-2-associated. Depth was defined as the fraction of total T cells that were SARS-CoV-2-associated. Each spike-specific TCR was assigned to its reactive spike region and to a CD4 or CD8 class using the MIRA data. Log10-transformed breadth and depth values were compared by one-way ANOVA with Sidak's multiple comparisons tests. TCRdb limited this immuneACCESS table to in-frame rearrangements with V and J called. A share of clones is missing; checked studies link under half to unresolved V genes, and the rest is unexplained. V and J calls and clone size follow that table, whereas D and trimming were derived from the DNA. The sample table contains roughly 150,000 clones; only one count was recorded for roughly nine tenths of them. Over 1.5% of the sample is held by the ten biggest clonotypes.

The sample's time point label, in plain terms: baseline before first vaccination. Samples from vaccinated people were obtained from the UK trials COV001 and COV002, which included a single-blind randomized controlled phase 2/3 trial of AZD1222 (ChAdOx1 nCoV-19) in healthy adults. Trial participant PBMC samples were collected at day 0 and day 28 after the second dose for TCRbeta chain sequencing. On this clone: Its antigen is currently not known. Per-base qualities were not stored, and no clone one base away is much larger.

The clonotype comes from an adult in good health. The sequencing used peripheral blood, collected on day 0 of AZD1222 vaccination. The V gene is TRBV10-3 and the J gene is TRBJ2-1, with the D gene not clear enough to name. The CDR3: CAISDPGGEQFF. The nucleotide sequence is given as TGTGCCATCAGTGACCCCGGTGGGGAGCAGTTCTTC.